In this sample, the clone carrying this TCR beta chain turned up once. The V gene's germline CDR1 is ENHRY and CDR2 SYGVKD. V was clipped by 4 bases and J by 14 bases; unmatched bases: 10. The CDR3 spans 12 residues. Assay: immunoSEQ multiplex PCR; the TCRdb copy retains only in-frame clones and omits some. The table shows tens of thousands of clones, with roughly nine tenths occurring only once. The data stem from a study of technical replicates of blood from several donors. The source is a human donor in good health. Some clones in this sample may be carry-over from other donors' samples. This chain joins TRBV10-3 and TRBJ1-2; 7 bases map to TRBD1. The sample was PBMCs. CDR3 DNA: TGTGCCATCAGTGGGGACAGCGGAATGGAGACCTTC. Amino acid sequence: CAISGDSGMETF.